This is a list of T cell receptor beta chains from one sample in a study of blood T cell repertoires in COVID-19. Generated by immunoSEQ multiplex PCR, the TCRdb table keeps only in-frame clones and is missing some. The table shows 55,000 to 70,000 clones, with 60% to 85% occurring only once. The specimen sequenced was peripheral blood. The receptor set was obtained from a human donor in a cohort sampled during active COVID-19. Both conserved end residues are part of each CDR3. Part of the rows lack a size; the others show once, few, many or a class for expanded clones.

J	V	size	CDR3
TRBJ1-1	TRBV19	few	CASSIMGGSEAFF
TRBJ2-7	TRBV28	.	CASSWGTGFSYEQYF
TRBJ1-4	TRBV5-5	.	CASSLRIRTETNEKLFF
TRBJ1-1	TRBV30	.	CAWRYQGRRNTEAFF
TRBJ2-5	TRBV30	.	CAWSKPFETQYF
TRBJ2-7	TRBV28	.	CASTPPEGIIYEQYF
TRBJ1-5	TRBV27	.	CASSSAFRRKGDQPQHF
TRBJ2-7	TRBV27	.	CASSLLQGAFYEQYF
TRBJ2-7	TRBV27	.	CASSLRGFAYEQYF
TRBJ2-7	TRBV21-1	.	CASGFLAASYEQYF
TRBJ2-7	TRBV4-3	.	CASSQDDETGSSYEQYF
TRBJ2-7	TRBV28	.	CASIQAGGAYEQYF
TRBJ2-7	TRBV18	.	CASSPGRRGVSYEQYF
TRBJ2-7	TRBV4-1	.	CASSQKDSGAYEQYF
TRBJ2-7	TRBV20-1	few	CSASSANYYEQYF
TRBJ1-1	TRBV2	.	CASSEELNTEAFF
TRBJ2-1	TRBV5-1	once	CASSLWTGGSYNEQFF
TRBJ1-1	TRBV11-2	few	CATRRGQGATEAFF
TRBJ2-2	TRBV5-4	.	CASSLGRGQPNTGELFF
TRBJ2-7	TRBV5-5	.	CASRMTGDVYEQYF
TRBJ2-7	TRBV30	.	CAWSLQVREQYF
TRBJ2-7	TRBV6-6	.	CASRGDSYEQYF
TRBJ1-5	TRBV29-1	.	CSVGQGSQPQHF
TRBJ2-5	TRBV18	.	CASSPLVGAQQETQYF
TRBJ1-2	TRBV21-1	.	CASSKDGGNYGYTF
TRBJ2-7	TRBV27	few	CASSFRTSGSVRYEQYF
TRBJ1-1	TRBV2	once	CASCRQGVTEAFF
TRBJ1-2	TRBV9	once	CASSVESTGRGGYTF
TRBJ2-7	TRBV29-1	.	CSVEGQGEYEQYF
TRBJ1-1	TRBV12-3/TRBV12-4	few	CASSIREHTEAFF
TRBJ2-7	TRBV7-8	once	CASASSGTGIYEQYF
TRBJ1-3	TRBV27	once	CASSPRGAGNTIYF
TRBJ2-7	TRBV14	.	CASSPRTGAKQYF
TRBJ1-4	TRBV6-6	.	CASIDSLNPEKLFF
TRBJ1-3	TRBV27	once	CASSYRATGNTIYF
TRBJ2-7	TRBV5-4	.	CASSLGLAVPSSF
TRBJ2-7	TRBV7-2	.	CASSLLTRWDEQYF
TRBJ1-2	TRBV7-8	.	CASSLRSVSGRGNYGYTF
TRBJ1-1	TRBV5-1	.	CASSLAGVWEAFF
TRBJ2-7	TRBV6-5	.	CASSKGGVYEQYF
TRBJ2-7	TRBV28	.	CASSLIGRDEQYF
TRBJ1-2	TRBV7-6	.	CASSLAAGGAYGYTF
TRBJ1-1	TRBV30	.	CACPASEGPHAFF